This TCR beta chain was profiled in a study of cytomegalovirus exposure and HLA in healthy donors. Findings of the study overall: The study recorded around 160 TCR beta chains that were cytomegalovirus-associated. The majority of TCR sequences were rare, yet some public TCRs appeared in many donors.

The donors were part of the validation cohort of 95 to 150 subjects. That cohort was separate from the first cohort, which comprised about 670 subjects. With respect to this clone: Its antigen is currently unknown.

The CDR3 loop spans 16 amino acids. The germline CDR1 and CDR2 sequences are SGHTA and FQGNSA. The V and J ends lost 1 base and 5 bases, in that order; junction bases with no gene match: 5. Sequenced by immunoSEQ multiplex PCR; TCRdb stores in-frame clones only, minus some. The sample holds over 110,000 clones; around nine tenths are singletons and the top ten take just over 8.5%. The V call is TRBV7-2, the J call TRBJ1-4, with 9 bases lining up with TRBD1. Sequences were obtained from PBMCs. The receptor was isolated from a man aged 18 to 30 in good health and CMV-seropositive. DNA for the CDR3: TGTGCCAGCAGCTTAGGGTTTACAGGGGGCAATGAAAAACTGTTTTTT. Translating gives CASSLGFTGGNEKLFF.